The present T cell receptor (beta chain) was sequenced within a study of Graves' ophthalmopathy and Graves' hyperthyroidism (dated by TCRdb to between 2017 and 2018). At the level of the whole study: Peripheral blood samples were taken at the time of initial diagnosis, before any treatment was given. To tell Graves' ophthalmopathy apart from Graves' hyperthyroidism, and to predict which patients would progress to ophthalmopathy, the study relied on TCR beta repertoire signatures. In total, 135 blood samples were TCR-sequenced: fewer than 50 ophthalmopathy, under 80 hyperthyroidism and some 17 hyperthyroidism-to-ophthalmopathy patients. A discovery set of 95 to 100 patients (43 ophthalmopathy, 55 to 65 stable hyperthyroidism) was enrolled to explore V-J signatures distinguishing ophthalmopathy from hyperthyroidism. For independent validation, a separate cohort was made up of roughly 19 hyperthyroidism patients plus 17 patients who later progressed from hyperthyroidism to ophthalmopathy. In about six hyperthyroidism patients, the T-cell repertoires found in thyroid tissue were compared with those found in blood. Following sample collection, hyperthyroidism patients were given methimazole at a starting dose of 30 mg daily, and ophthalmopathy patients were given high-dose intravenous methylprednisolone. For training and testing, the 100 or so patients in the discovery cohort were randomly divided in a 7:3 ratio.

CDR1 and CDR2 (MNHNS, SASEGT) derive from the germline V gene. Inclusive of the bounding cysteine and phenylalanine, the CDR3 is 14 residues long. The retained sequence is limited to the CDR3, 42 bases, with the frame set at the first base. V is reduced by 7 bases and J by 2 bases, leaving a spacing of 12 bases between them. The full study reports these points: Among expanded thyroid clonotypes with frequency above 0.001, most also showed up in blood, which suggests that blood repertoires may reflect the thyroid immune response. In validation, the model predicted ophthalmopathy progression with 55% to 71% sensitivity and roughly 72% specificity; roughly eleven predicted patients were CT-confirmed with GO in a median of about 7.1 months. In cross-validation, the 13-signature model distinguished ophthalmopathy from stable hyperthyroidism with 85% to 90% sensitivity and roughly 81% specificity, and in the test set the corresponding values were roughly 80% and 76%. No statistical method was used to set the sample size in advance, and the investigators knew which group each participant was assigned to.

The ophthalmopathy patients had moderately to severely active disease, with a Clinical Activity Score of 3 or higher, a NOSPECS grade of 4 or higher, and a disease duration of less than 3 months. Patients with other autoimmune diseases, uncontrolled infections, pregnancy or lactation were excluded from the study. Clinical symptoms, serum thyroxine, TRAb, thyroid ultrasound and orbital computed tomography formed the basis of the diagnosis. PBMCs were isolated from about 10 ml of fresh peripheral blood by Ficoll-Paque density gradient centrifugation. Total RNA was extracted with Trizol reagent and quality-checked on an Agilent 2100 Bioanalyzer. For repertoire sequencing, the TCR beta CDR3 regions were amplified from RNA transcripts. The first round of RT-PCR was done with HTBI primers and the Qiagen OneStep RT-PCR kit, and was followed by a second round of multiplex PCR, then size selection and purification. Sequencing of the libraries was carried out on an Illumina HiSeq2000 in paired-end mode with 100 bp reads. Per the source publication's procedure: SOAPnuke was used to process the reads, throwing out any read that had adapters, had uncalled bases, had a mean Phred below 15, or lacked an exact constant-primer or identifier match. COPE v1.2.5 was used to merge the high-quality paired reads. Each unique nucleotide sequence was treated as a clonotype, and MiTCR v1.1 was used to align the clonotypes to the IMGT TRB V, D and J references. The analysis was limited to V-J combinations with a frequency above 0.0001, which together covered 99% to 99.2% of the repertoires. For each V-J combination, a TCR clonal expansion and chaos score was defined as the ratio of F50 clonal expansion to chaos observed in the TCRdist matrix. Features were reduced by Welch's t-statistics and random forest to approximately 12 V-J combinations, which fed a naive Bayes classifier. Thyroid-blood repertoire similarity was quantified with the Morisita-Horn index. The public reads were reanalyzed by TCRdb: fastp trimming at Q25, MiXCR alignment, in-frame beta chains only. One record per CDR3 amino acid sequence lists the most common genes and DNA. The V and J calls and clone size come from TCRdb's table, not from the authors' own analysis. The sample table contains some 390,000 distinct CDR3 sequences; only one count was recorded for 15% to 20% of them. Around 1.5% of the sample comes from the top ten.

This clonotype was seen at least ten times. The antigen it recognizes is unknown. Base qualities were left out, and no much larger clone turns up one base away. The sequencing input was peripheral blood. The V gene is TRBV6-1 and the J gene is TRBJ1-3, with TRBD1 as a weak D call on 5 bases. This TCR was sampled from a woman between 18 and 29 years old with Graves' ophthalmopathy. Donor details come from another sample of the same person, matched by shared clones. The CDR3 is CASTLTEPGNTIYF. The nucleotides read TGTGCCAGCACCCTGACAGAACCTGGAAACACCATATATTTT.